This entry concerns a single TCR beta chain. The sample is drawn from a study of shared clonotypes between healthy human individuals. The donors were all Caucasian adults (living in Nashville, Tennessee). Trimming cost V 2 bases and J 5 bases, with 13 bases left between them. Per germline, CDR1 MDHEN and CDR2 SYDVKM. This CDR3 contains 15 residues. TCRdb's copy holds only in-frame clones and misses some; the assay was immunoSEQ multiplex PCR. The repertoire has about 500,000 clones, roughly three quarters of them found once; the top ten carry around 13%. The chain links TRBV28 to TRBJ1-5, with D possibly matching TRBD1 (5 bases). The receptor was isolated from a woman between 35 and 50 years old in good health. Some clones in this sample may be carry-over from other donors' samples. Sequencing was carried out using PBMCs. CDR3 in amino acids: CASSLPRQPYQPQHF. The CDR3 DNA reads as TGTGCCAGCAGTTTACCCAGACAGCCTTATCAGCCCCAGCATTTT.